This T cell receptor beta chain is from a study of T-cell memory formation after mild COVID-19. The overall study: TCR clusters were largely donor specific.

This clonotype was observed at least ten times. Per the germline V gene, CDR1 is SGHRS and CDR2 is YFSETQ. There are 16 residues in the CDR3. V was clipped by 4 bases and J by 5 bases, with 21 bases between them. Each CDR3 protein is one row after TCRdb ran MiXCR on the 5' RACE reads. The data contain about 350,000 distinct CDR3 sequences, roughly an eighth of them singletons. The sequenced material came from PBMCs or a T cell subset sorted from them (not recorded which). The origin of this receptor is a man aged 18 to 35 who had mild COVID-19 (a few samples of this study predate the infection). Cell type and time point are not known. The chain carries TRBV5-1 and TRBJ2-5, with a weak D call TRBD2 (5 bases). In nucleotides, the CDR3 is TGCGCCAGCAGCGCAATGCTAGGTGGAGGTGAGGAGACCCAGTACTTC. Translating it yields CASSAMLGGGEETQYF.